Each of the 16 T cell receptor beta chains below was sequenced from the same sample in a study of T cell clones after liver transplantation. Sequencing used immunoSEQ multiplex PCR; TCRdb keeps in-frame clones, though not all of them. Here the sample spans 65,000 to 85,000 clones, roughly 80% being singletons. This material consisted of CD4+ T cells from blood, taken about 50 months after liver transplant. These TCRs come from a human patient who received a liver transplant. T cells may partly derive from the graft donor.

This chain links TRBV5-1 with TRBJ2-4, with 9 bases fitting TRBD1. CDR3 length: 18 residues. Trimming took 1 base from V and 0 from J; bases not matched to a gene: 8. From germline, CDR1 is SGHRS and CDR2 YFSETQ. This chain's CDR3 is CASSLRRTGDLAKNIQYF. CDR3 sequence (DNA): TGCGCCAGCAGCTTGCGGCGGACAGGGGACCTAGCCAAAAACATTCAGTACTTC.

The CDR3 DNA sequence: TGTGCCAGCAGCCAAGATGGGGGCTCGGGCACTGAAGCTTTCTTT. Translation gives CASSQDGGSGTEAFF. This chain links TRBV4-2 with TRBJ1-1, with D possibly being TRBD1 (6 bases). CDR3 length: 15 amino acids. V lost 0 bases to trimming and J lost 4 bases, with 12 bases between them. Germline loops: CDR1 LGHNA, CDR2 YNFKEQ.

The gene calls are TRBV7-6 and TRBJ2-5, with D unclear. CDR3 size: 13 residues. The germline V gene encodes CDR1 SGHVS and CDR2 FNYEAQ. V was trimmed by 2 bases and J by 5 bases, leaving 9 bases between them. CDR3 sequence (DNA): TGTGCCAGCAGCTTACAACAGTTCGAGACCCAGTACTTC. Its translation: CASSLQQFETQYF.

This chain connects TRBV4-3 to TRBJ2-2; D call uncertain. CDR3 length equals 15 residues. V dropped 0 bases and J dropped 0 bases, with 5 bases sitting between them. Germline-derived CDR1 and CDR2 are LGHNA and YSLEER. CDR3 loop: CASSQEPTNTGELFF. CDR3 nucleotides: TGCGCCAGCAGCCAAGAACCAACGAACACCGGGGAGCTGTTTTTT.

The V call is TRBV20-1, the J call TRBJ1-1; D not certain. The ends were cut back, 6 bases at V and 1 base at J, with 6 bases in the middle. The germline V gene encodes CDR1 DFQATT and CDR2 SNEGSKA (reference sequence). The CDR3 is 11 amino acids. The CDR3 DNA sequence: TGCAGTGCCCCCACGAACACTGAAGCTTTCTTT. Amino acid sequence: CSAPTNTEAFF.

The genes are TRBV20-1 and TRBJ2-5; D unclear. The V and J ends lost 6 bases and 0 bases respectively, with 5 bases between them. Germline values: CDR1 DFQATT, CDR2 SNEGSKA (reference sequence). CDR3 length: 11 residues. CDR3 nucleotides: TGCAGTGCCCGGAACCAAGAGACCCAGTACTTC. Protein sequence: CSARNQETQYF.

This chain uses TRBV7-2 with TRBJ2-1; the match to TRBD1 covers 8 bases. The length of the CDR3 is 16 residues. Germline V gives CDR1 SGHTA, CDR2 FQGNSA. Trimming removed 5 bases from V and 4 bases from J; junction bases left unmatched: 10. In DNA form, the CDR3 reads TGTGCCAGCAGCACAAGGGTACAGGGGGTATACAATGAGCAGTTCTTC. This codes for CASSTRVQGVYNEQFF.

V and J are TRBV6-5 and TRBJ1-6; D unresolved. This CDR3 has 15 amino acids. V gave up 6 bases and J gave up 6 bases, with 15 bases separating them. Germline CDR1 is MNHEY and CDR2 is SVGAGI. The CDR3 region has the DNA TGTGCCAGCAGCCGCCGTCGCGGGCTTAATTCACCCCTCCACTTT. It encodes CASSRRRGLNSPLHF.

The J gene is TRBJ1-2, the V gene TRBV7-6, with no clear D. Trimming cost V 5 bases and J 4 bases, with 14 bases left between them. Germline CDR1 and CDR2: SGHVS and FNYEAQ. The CDR3 is 14 residues long. CDR3 protein: CASSPDGNFYGYTF. The DNA of the CDR3 is TGTGCCAGCAGCCCGGACGGGAACTTCTATGGCTACACCTTC.

V usage is TRBV11-2 and J usage is TRBJ2-2, with D unclear. Trimming removed 3 bases from V and 1 base from J, with 9 bases in between. The germline CDR1 and CDR2 sequences are SGHAT and FQNNGV. This CDR3 spans 15 amino acids. As DNA, the CDR3 is TGTGCCAGCAGCTTCCGCGGTCTGAACACCGGGGAGCTGTTTTTT. Protein: CASSFRGLNTGELFF. The whole variable domain, filled in from reference TRBV11-2 and TRBJ2-2, reads EAGVAQSPRYKIIEKRQSVAFWCNPISGHATLYWYQQILGQGPKLLIQFQNNGVVDDSQLPKDRFSAERLKGVDSTLKIQPAKLEDSAVYLCASSFRGLNTGELFFGEGSRLTVL.

This clone is a singleton in its sample. The chain recombines TRBV7-9 with TRBJ2-7; D is undetermined. The V and J ends lost 1 base and 1 base respectively, with 8 bases between them. The CDR3 totals 14 residues. Per the germline V gene, CDR1 is SEHNR and CDR2 is FQNEAQ (reference sequence). The CDR3 loop is CASSLERYSYEQYF. DNA for the CDR3: TGTGCCAGCAGCTTAGAGAGGTATTCCTACGAGCAGTACTTC.

The rearrangement joins TRBV30 to TRBJ1-1; 9 positions match TRBD1. Trimming took 7 bases from V and 4 from J; bases not matched to a gene: 13. The germline V gene has CDR1 GTSNPN and CDR2 SVGIG (reference sequence). This CDR3 contains 15 residues. CDR3 in amino acids: CAYLDETGGGTEAFF. DNA for the CDR3: TGTGCCTACCTGGACGAGACAGGGGGAGGCACTGAAGCTTTCTTT.

The gene calls are TRBV27 and TRBJ2-7; D might be TRBD1 or TRBD2, each matching 5 bases. Deletions cut 5 bases from V and 7 bases from J, with 18 bases between. From germline, CDR1 is MNHEY and CDR2 SMNVEV (reference sequence). CDR3 length equals 14 residues. This CDR3 reads CASSPGRFGLEQYF. The CDR3 bases are TGTGCCAGCAGTCCGGGGCGTTTCGGGTTGGAGCAGTACTTC.

This clone was observed once. This sequence joins TRBV11-3 and TRBJ1-1; TRBD1 is a possible D gene (5 bases). V was trimmed by 1 base and J by 2 bases, leaving 8 bases between them. Per the germline V gene, CDR1 is SGHNT and CDR2 is YENEEA. The CDR3 is made up of 14 amino acids. In nucleotides, the CDR3 is TGTGCCAGCAGCTTAGGAACAGGAAACACTGAAGCTTTCTTT. Translating gives CASSLGTGNTEAFF.

V usage is TRBV19 and J usage is TRBJ2-7, with D unresolved. The germline V gene encodes CDR1 LNHDA and CDR2 SQIVND (reference sequence). This CDR3 spans 15 amino acids. V was pared by 3 bases and J by 0 bases, with 12 bases between. Here the CDR3 reads CASSIAPAASYEQYF. Written as DNA, the CDR3 is TGTGCCAGTAGTATTGCCCCGGCGGCCTCCTACGAGCAGTACTTC. The full variable domain, rest sourced from reference TRBV19 and TRBJ2-7, is DGGITQSPKYLFRKEGQNVTLSCEQNLNHDAMYWYRQDPGQGLRLIYYSQIVNDFQKGDIAEGYSVSREKKESFPLTVTSAQKNPTAFYLCASSIAPAASYEQYFGPGTRLTVT.

V gene TRBV2 combines with J gene TRBJ2-1; maybe TRBD2 (6 bases). The CDR3 sequence is 14 residues long. CDR1 is SNHLY, CDR2 FYNNEI, per germline. Trimming left V 4 bases short and J 7 bases short, with 14 bases between. CDR3 sequence: CASSGAGGWNEQFF. In DNA, the CDR3 is TGTGCCAGCAGTGGAGCCGGGGGTTGGAATGAGCAGTTCTTC.